This T cell receptor beta chain was observed in a study of identical twins. General study results and limits: There was more out-of-frame TCR alpha sharing in monozygotic twins than models estimated. Invariant MAIT and iNKT cells may have partly biased zero-insertion analyses. Out-of-frame alpha sequences shared between twins exhibited an excess of low generation probability.

Each CDR3 protein gets one entry after TCRdb re-called the 5' RACE reads with MiXCR. Of about 220,000 distinct CDR3 sequences in the sample, 6% to 8% are singletons; the top ten hold under 7%. The CDR3 runs 14 residues. With 3 bases removed from V and 1 base from J, the gap between germline ends came to 6 bases. Germline V gives CDR1 MNHEY, CDR2 SVGAGI. This clonotype was counted only a few times. What it binds is not known. These records were also assigned to another study, of yellow fever vaccine responses in identical twins.

This sequence joins TRBV6-5 and TRBJ2-2; the D is unclear. The sample comprised CD8+ T cells sorted from blood. This TCR came from a woman in her late teens or twenties in good health. CDR3 nucleotide sequence: TGTGCCAGCAGTTATCACAAGAACACCGGGGAGCTGTTTTTT. It specifies CASSYHKNTGELFF.